The present TCR beta chain was sequenced within a study of tumor-infiltrating lymphocytes in primary liver carcinoma. The investigators made TCR beta cDNA from 400 to 550 ng total RNA, using a constant-region primer. Libraries covering TCR beta were generated through three nested multiplex PCR rounds (using a slightly modified ARM-PCR). TCRdb reprocessed the multiplex PCR reads via MiXCR and lists one record per CDR3 protein. The table shows approximately 53,000 distinct CDR3 sequences, with about 80% occurring only once. The source material, about 17-31 mg of unsorted bulk tissue, was used to co-extract RNA and DNA. Note on this clonotype: The antigen remains unidentified. No conserved phenylalanine or tryptophan is present at the end of the CDR3, so a read error is the likely explanation. Because the CDR3's place on the DNA is in doubt, the DNA is left out and the CDR3 is given as listed by TCRdb.

Overall study results and limits: Only around 7.5-25% of top clones occurred in all five tumor regions. Tumor-adjacent and tumor-blood pairs showed less overlap than tumor region pairs. The top-250-clone fraction was significantly higher in tumors than in blood (p = 0.039).

The sequenced material came from liver tumor tissue from sampling region 5. The subset: tumor region T5, tumor centre. The TCR was taken from a man aged 35-49 years with primary liver carcinoma and hepatitis B virus infection.

CDR3 region: CASSLEADRGCFL. This chain joins TRBV7-8 and TRBJ1-4; the table assigns TRBD1, which was not confirmed against the DNA. The CDR3 sequence runs 13 residues, both termini included. CDR1 and CDR2 from the germline V gene are SGHVS and FQNEAQ.